The 27 T cell receptor beta chains presented below share a single source sample, sequenced in a study of cytomegalovirus exposure and HLA in healthy donors. The primer mix had 60 Vbeta and 13 Jbeta primers. Assay: immunoSEQ multiplex PCR; the TCRdb copy retains only in-frame clones and omits some. Recorded for this sample: about 150,000 clones. The sample taken for sequencing was PBMCs. These receptors were collected from a woman aged 50 to 60 in good health and CMV-seronegative.

This CDR3 is CASSPRGSGANVLTF. In nucleotides, the CDR3 is TGTGCCAGCAGCCCCCGGGGCTCTGGGGCCAACGTCCTGACTTTC. The chain is built from TRBV6-5 and TRBJ2-6; D is perhaps TRBD2 (5 bases). The CDR3 is made up of 15 amino acids. The V end was cut by 6 bases, the J end by 0 bases, with 9 bases between. Per the germline V gene, CDR1 is MNHEY and CDR2 is SVGAGI.

V is TRBV18 and J is TRBJ1-5, with D perhaps TRBD1 (6 bases). This CDR3 has 16 amino acids. Germline CDR1 is KGHSH and CDR2 is LQKENI. V lost 4 bases to trimming and J lost 0 bases, with 13 bases between them. Here the CDR3 DNA reads TGTGCCAGCTCACTTGGGGTAGGGGGTAGCAATCAGCCCCAGCATTTT. Translation: CASSLGVGGSNQPQHF.

V and J are TRBV7-2 and TRBJ2-7; TRBD1 is a possible D gene (6 bases). Deletions cut 2 bases from V and 5 bases from J, with 16 bases between. This CDR3 is built from 15 residues. Per the germline V gene, CDR1 is SGHTA and CDR2 is FQGNSA. CDR3 DNA: TGTGCCAGCAGCTTATTGTGGCAGGGGAACAACGAGCAGTACTTC. Its protein is CASSLLWQGNNEQYF.

The chain couples TRBV6-1 to TRBJ2-7, with a weak D call TRBD2 (6 bases). The ends were cut back, 4 bases at V and 2 bases at J, with 18 bases in the middle. The CDR3 is made up of 16 amino acids. Germline CDR1 is MNHNS and CDR2 is SASEGT. The chain's CDR3 is CASSGIYAGRTYEQYF. In nucleotides, the CDR3 is TGTGCCAGCAGTGGGATTTACGCGGGGCGGACCTACGAGCAGTACTTC.

The chain uses TRBV9 and TRBJ2-7, with unresolved D. This CDR3 has 14 residues. V lost 1 base to trimming and J lost 1 base, with 9 bases between them. CDR1 and CDR2 from the germline V gene are SGDLS and YYNGEE. This CDR3 reads CASSVRFESYEQYF. CDR3 DNA sequence: TGTGCCAGCAGCGTACGGTTTGAATCCTACGAGCAGTACTTC.

The rearrangement uses TRBV5-1 and TRBJ2-2, with D perhaps TRBD2 (6 bases). This CDR3 is 16 amino acids long. Germline V gene lookup returns CDR1 SGHRS and CDR2 YFSETQ. The V end was cut by 4 bases, the J end by 0 bases, with 13 bases between. CDR3 sequence: CASSLSGLPNTGELFF. CDR3 coding DNA: TGCGCCAGCAGCCTGAGCGGACTACCGAACACCGGGGAGCTGTTTTTT.

V usage is TRBV5-6 and J usage is TRBJ2-3, with 16 bases fitting TRBD2. V lost 4 bases and J lost 3; bases outside the gene matches: 5. CDR3 size: 17 residues. The germline V gene encodes CDR1 SGHDT and CDR2 YYEEEE. The CDR3 sequence is CASSKGTSGGATDTQYF. The CDR3 nucleotides are TGTGCCAGCAGCAAAGGGACTAGCGGGGGGGCAACAGATACGCAGTATTTT.

This chain connects TRBV28 to TRBJ1-5, with 7 bases that match TRBD1. The CDR3 extends over 14 amino acids. Germline assignment: CDR1 MDHEN and CDR2 SYDVKM. J was trimmed by 5 bases and V by 5 bases; bases with no gene match: 6. The CDR3 DNA is TGTGCCAGCAGTCTTACAGGGGAACATCAGCCCCAGCATTTT. It specifies CASSLTGEHQPQHF.

V is TRBV28 and J is TRBJ2-2; TRBD1 might be the D (5 bases). CDR1 is MDHEN, CDR2 SYDVKM, per germline. The CDR3 runs 10 residues. Trimming took off 6 bases at V and 11 bases at J, with 7 bases between the two ends. CDR3 protein: CASSQGELFF. Written as DNA, the CDR3 is TGTGCCAGCAGCCAGGGCGAGCTGTTTTTT.

The V call is TRBV4-1, the J call TRBJ1-1, with 9 bases lining up with TRBD1. V was clipped by 6 bases and J by 3 bases; unmatched bases: 5. Germline lookup yields CDR1 MGHRA and CDR2 YSYEKL. The CDR3 sequence is 14 residues long. For the CDR3, the DNA is TGCGCCAGCAGTCGACAGGGGGAGGACACTGAAGCTTTCTTT. This encodes CASSRQGEDTEAFF.

The chain is built from TRBV18 and TRBJ2-2; 9 bases fit TRBD1. The CDR3 covers 15 residues. With V trimmed by 6 bases and J by 4 bases, 6 bases remained unmatched. The germline V gene has CDR1 KGHSH and CDR2 LQKENI. This CDR3 is CASSLDRGGTGELFF. CDR3 sequence (DNA): TGTGCCAGCTCTTTGGACAGGGGCGGCACCGGGGAGCTGTTTTTT.

The chain carries TRBV27 and TRBJ2-1; TRBD2 agrees at 8 bases. Germline V gene data show CDR1 as MNHEY and CDR2 as SMNVEV (reference sequence). V shed 2 bases and J 4 bases; nucleotides not matched to a gene: 4. This CDR3 contains 15 residues. CDR3 nucleotides: TGTGCCAGCAGTTTACCGGCTAGCGGGTACAATGAGCAGTTCTTC. Protein: CASSLPASGYNEQFF.

V gene TRBV30 combines with J gene TRBJ1-5; a possible D gene is TRBD1 (6 bases). Germline lookup yields CDR1 GTSNPN and CDR2 SVGIG (reference sequence). The V end was cut by 5 bases, the J end by 0 bases, with 11 bases between. CDR3 length equals 14 residues. The CDR3 protein is CAWDTGNSNQPQHF. DNA of the CDR3: TGTGCCTGGGATACAGGGAATAGCAATCAGCCCCAGCATTTT.

This rearrangement joins TRBV9 to TRBJ1-1; D not certain. The V end lost 1 base, the J end lost 1 base, and 11 bases lay between the germline ends. Germline CDR1 reads SGDLS; CDR2 reads YYNGEE. The CDR3 runs to 15 residues. The CDR3 region is CASSVHKNSNTEAFF. CDR3 coding DNA: TGTGCCAGCAGCGTACACAAGAATTCGAACACTGAAGCTTTCTTT.

This sequence joins TRBV5-1 and TRBJ2-2; 10 bases agree with TRBD1. Germline V gives CDR1 SGHRS, CDR2 YFSETQ. Unmatched junction bases numbered 3, after V lost 5 bases and J lost 2 bases. The CDR3 loop spans 15 amino acids. The CDR3 nucleotides read TGCGCCAGCAGTTGGACAGGGGGTAACACCGGGGAGCTGTTTTTT. Translating gives CASSWTGGNTGELFF.

The chain is built from TRBV6-1 and TRBJ1-2, with TRBD1 identical over 8 bases. V lost 5 bases to trimming and J lost 4 bases; unmatched junction nucleotides: 6. CDR3 size: 14 residues. CDR1 is MNHNS and CDR2 is SASEGT in the germline V gene. This CDR3 is CASSPGQGGYGYTF. CDR3 DNA: TGTGCCAGCAGTCCCGGACAGGGCGGCTATGGCTACACCTTC.

The chain employs TRBV2 and TRBJ1-1; 8 bases agree with TRBD1. Per germline, CDR1 SNHLY and CDR2 FYNNEI. V was clipped by 5 bases and J by 2 bases; unmatched bases: 7. The CDR3 loop spans 15 amino acids. The CDR3 DNA reads as TGTGCCAGCAGTCCGAACAGGGGGGAAAACACTGAAGCTTTCTTT. This translates into CASSPNRGENTEAFF.

CDR3 nucleotides: TGCGCCAGCAGTGAGTCCTGGCAGGGGTCCACTGAAGCTTTCTTT. Translation: CASSESWQGSTEAFF. This chain uses TRBV10-2 with TRBJ1-1; D might be TRBD1 (6 bases). The germline V gene encodes CDR1 WSHSY and CDR2 SAAADI. V gave up 0 bases and J gave up 4 bases, with 12 bases separating them. This CDR3 is 15 amino acids long.

The CDR3 spells CAWRIQGATDTQYF. The CDR3 DNA sequence: TGTGCCTGGAGGATACAGGGGGCTACAGATACGCAGTATTTT. The V gene is TRBV30, the J gene TRBJ2-3, with 9 bases matching TRBD1. The CDR3 extends over 14 amino acids. V dropped 3 bases and J dropped 3; count of bases not matched to a gene: 4. Germline CDR1 reads GTSNPN; CDR2 reads SVGIG (reference sequence).

V usage is TRBV11-3 and J usage is TRBJ2-5, with TRBD1 matching over 7 bases. CDR3 length: 15 residues. CDR1 SGHNT and CDR2 YENEEA come from the germline V gene. Trimming cost V 4 bases and J 5 bases; bases outside gene matches: 10. The CDR3 loop is CASSSSTGAGETQYF. CDR3 DNA sequence: TGTGCCAGCAGCTCCTCAACAGGGGCCGGGGAGACCCAGTACTTC. Looking up the rest from reference TRBV11-3 and TRBJ2-5 gives the full variable domain: EAGVVQSPRYKIIEKKQPVAFWCNPISGHNTLYWYLQNLGQGPELLIRYENEEAVDDSQLPKDRFSAERLKGVDSTLKIQPAELGDSAVYLCASSSSTGAGETQYFGPGTRLLVL.

The V call is TRBV6-5, the J call TRBJ1-6; D unclear. This CDR3 comprises 12 residues. Germline V gene data show CDR1 as MNHEY and CDR2 as SVGAGI. Trimming shortened V by 3 bases and J by 8 bases, and 5 bases separated the two germline ends. Here the CDR3 reads CASSYQDSPLHF. In DNA form, the CDR3 reads TGTGCCAGCAGTTATCAGGATTCACCCCTCCACTTT.

The genes are TRBV4-1 and TRBJ2-5; D unclear. Trimming took off 0 bases at V and 4 bases at J, with 3 bases between the two ends. CDR1 is MGHRA, CDR2 YSYEKL, per germline. The CDR3 is 12 residues long. This CDR3 reads CASSQDRETQYF. The CDR3 DNA reads TGCGCCAGCAGCCAAGATCGAGAGACCCAGTACTTC.

This chain connects TRBV9 to TRBJ2-2, with TRBD2 identical over 7 bases. J gave up 5 bases and V 2 bases, and 12 bases lay outside the gene matches. This CDR3 is built from 17 residues. Per germline, CDR1 SGDLS and CDR2 YYNGEE. The CDR3 bases are TGTGCCAGCAGCGTTCTGTCAGGGAGGGGTCAGACCGGGGAGCTGTTTTTT. Translation gives CASSVLSGRGQTGELFF.

CDR3 residues: CASSLGTDYEQYF. The CDR3 bases are TGTGCCAGCAGCCTGGGGACAGACTACGAGCAGTACTTC. This chain connects TRBV28 to TRBJ2-7, with TRBD1 matching over 7 bases. The CDR3 is 13 amino acids. Per germline, CDR1 MDHEN and CDR2 SYDVKM. V lost 6 bases and J lost 3; bases outside the gene matches: 5.

The chain has TRBV27 and TRBJ2-7; D ambiguous. Germline CDR1 MNHEY, CDR2 SMNVEV (reference sequence). CDR3 length equals 15 residues. With 3 bases removed from V and 1 base from J, the gap between germline ends came to 13 bases. The CDR3 nucleotides are TGTGCCAGCAGTTTTTACACAGATGGGTCCTACGAGCAGTACTTC. Amino acid sequence: CASSFYTDGSYEQYF.

This chain connects TRBV7-2 to TRBJ2-1, with 9 nucleotides matching TRBD2. The CDR3 sequence is 15 residues long. V lost 5 bases, J lost 5 bases, and 7 bases stayed unmatched. Germline V CDR1 and CDR2: SGHTA, FQGNSA. In DNA form, the CDR3 reads TGTGCCAGCAGCCTGACTAGCGGACCCGACAATGAGCAGTTCTTC. Translating gives CASSLTSGPDNEQFF.

CDR3 sequence (DNA): TGTGCCAGCAGTGACCCCGGGACAGGGAGCCCCTATGGCTACACCTTC. As protein: CASSDPGTGSPYGYTF. The V call is TRBV2, the J call TRBJ1-2; TRBD1 matches at 9 bases. Trimming at V came to 3 bases and at J to 4 bases, leaving 9 bases not matched to a gene. The CDR3 length is 16 residues. The V gene's germline CDR1 is SNHLY and CDR2 FYNNEI.